This TCR beta chain emerged from a study of CD8+CD57+ T cells in acquired aplastic anemia. Study overall: Each DNA sample taken from sorted CD4+ and CD8+ cells came to approximately 3.3 ug on average.

V was trimmed by 3 bases and J by 2 bases, leaving 8 bases between them. This CDR3 has 13 amino acids. The germline V gene encodes CDR1 LNHDA and CDR2 SQIVND (reference sequence). Study-level findings and limits: Comparison of patients with controls identified around 31 shared CD8+ CDR3 sequences.

Turning to this clonotype: Its cognate antigen is unknown.

Both TCR beta VDJ combination and CDR3 sequence profiling were carried out. Genomic DNA was the template for this profiling. TCRdb reprocessed the reads via MiXCR and lists one record per CDR3 protein. The sample shows under 350,000 distinct CDR3 sequences, approximately 60% of them seen only once. Patients included in sequencing had previously demonstrated CD8+CD57+ cell expansion by flow cytometry. Receipt of therapy had not occurred in any patient by the time of blood sampling. What was sequenced was sorted CD4+, CD8+, or CD8+CD57+ T cells (not recorded which) from PBMCs. V usage is TRBV19 and J usage is TRBJ2-7; D uncertain. This clonotype originated in a human donor with aplastic anemia. CDR3: CASSMVGTYEQYF. DNA for the CDR3: TGTGCCAGTAGTATGGTGGGAACCTACGAGCAGTACTTC.